The T cell receptor (beta chain) under discussion was sequenced for a study of OX40 agonist ivuxolimab in advanced cancers. Turning to the study itself: Dose-escalation subjects each had hepatocellular carcinoma, melanoma, renal cell or head and neck cancer. The mean age was approximately 60 years, ranging from about 20 to 90, with 65% to 90% of participants male. Overall study findings and caveats: By week 6 at 0.1 to 3.0 mg/kg, blood CD4+ and CD8+ T cells had expanded clonally.

Only in-frame clones appear in the TCRdb table, and some are missing; sequencing was by immunoSEQ multiplex PCR. The sample contains 70,000 or so clones, 84% of which appear only once. Concerning this clone: What it binds is not known.

The V and J ends lost 5 bases and 10 bases, in that order; junction bases with no gene match: 1. Germline loops: CDR1 WSHSY, CDR2 SAAADI. This CDR3 spans 11 amino acids. The clonotype was recovered from an adult with an advanced solid tumor such as melanoma, head and neck, liver or kidney cancer. The specimen comprised CD4+ or CD8+ T cells sorted from blood, sampled in a trial of the OX40 agonist ivuxolimab. The genes are TRBV10-2 and TRBJ2-1; 8 bases are shared with TRBD1. The CDR3 DNA is TGCGCCAGCAGTCAGGGGGCCGAGCAGTTCTTC. Amino acid sequence: CASSQGAEQFF.